Below are 23 T cell receptor beta chains sequenced from a single sample in a study of T cells in tumors after PD-1 blockade. TCRdb keeps only in-frame clones here, not all; method: immunoSEQ multiplex PCR. The data hold approximately 6,000 clones, with about four fifths observed a single time. Sequencing was performed on PBMCs, taken after anti-PD-1 therapy. The receptors here all came from a human donor with advanced basal cell or squamous cell carcinoma (not recorded which).

The J gene is TRBJ2-7, the V gene TRBV18; 8 nucleotides match TRBD1. J was trimmed by 2 bases and V by 5 bases; bases with no gene match: 2. Germline lookup yields CDR1 KGHSH and CDR2 LQKENI. The CDR3 sequence is 13 residues long. Here the CDR3 reads CASSGQGTYEQYF. Here the CDR3 DNA reads TGTGCCAGCTCAGGACAGGGAACCTACGAGCAGTACTTC.

The rearrangement uses TRBV19 and TRBJ2-1; 10 bases match TRBD2. Germline CDR1 and CDR2: LNHDA and SQIVND (reference sequence). Trimming at V came to 3 bases and at J to 4 bases, leaving 3 bases not matched to a gene. The CDR3 spans 15 residues. The CDR3, as DNA: TGTGCCAGTAGTATGTCAGCGGGGGGGTACAATGAGCAGTTCTTC. This translates into CASSMSAGGYNEQFF.

The V and J genes are TRBV29-1 and TRBJ2-7; D might be TRBD1 (5 bases). CDR3 size: 17 residues. Per the germline V gene, CDR1 is SQVTM and CDR2 is ANQGSEA. V lost 7 bases, J lost 1 base, and 26 bases lay in between. The CDR3 DNA follows: TGCAGCGCCTTGGGGCAGAGAGATAGTAAGGTTTCCTACGAGCAGTACTTC. It yields the protein CSALGQRDSKVSYEQYF.

V usage is TRBV7-8 and J usage is TRBJ2-7, with D tentatively TRBD1 or TRBD2 (6 bases each). The ends were cut back, 8 bases at V and 3 bases at J, with 20 bases in the middle. The CDR3 sequence is 15 residues long. From germline, CDR1 is SGHVS and CDR2 FQNEAQ. This CDR3 is CASGAAGTGIYEQYF. Written as DNA, the CDR3 is TGTGCCAGCGGCGCCGCGGGAACAGGGATCTACGAGCAGTACTTC. Combining the CDR3 with reference TRBV7-8 and TRBJ2-7 gives the whole variable domain GAGVSQSPRYKVAKRGQDVALRCDPISGHVSLFWYQQALGQGPEFLTYFQNEAQLDKSGLPSDRFFAERPEGSVSTLKIQRTQQEDSAVYLCASGAAGTGIYEQYFGPGTRLTVT.

This chain links TRBV7-9 with TRBJ1-3, with 7 positions matching TRBD1. With V trimmed by 8 bases and J by 1 base, 8 bases remained unmatched. Germline CDR1 SEHNR, CDR2 FQNEAQ (reference sequence). The CDR3 has 15 amino acids. CDR3 sequence: CASASQGISGNTIYF. CDR3 sequence (DNA): TGTGCCAGCGCCTCACAGGGGATATCTGGAAACACCATATATTTT.

This sequence joins TRBV7-6 and TRBJ1-3; 10 bases map to TRBD1. V was pared by 1 base and J by 4 bases, with 22 bases of the junction left unmatched. In germline, CDR1 is SGHVS, CDR2 FNYEAQ. The CDR3 contains 22 residues. The CDR3 coding sequence is TGTGCCAGCAGCTTAGGGGGATTATCGGGACAGGGGTACAGTTCGGAAGGAAACACCATATATTTT. The encoded protein is CASSLGGLSGQGYSSEGNTIYF.

The chain is built from TRBV7-9 and TRBJ2-5, with 9 bases matching TRBD1. The CDR3 is 17 residues long. After removal of 6 bases from V and 3 bases from J, the junction contained 14 bases not matched to a gene. CDR1 SEHNR and CDR2 FQNEAQ come from the germline V gene (reference sequence). DNA of the CDR3: TGTGCCAGCAGTTCCAACAGGGGGCTAGAGCCTAAAGAGACCCAGTACTTC. Translating gives CASSSNRGLEPKETQYF.

This clone came up once. The V call is TRBV5-4, the J call TRBJ2-1; 7 nucleotides agree with TRBD2. The CDR3 length is 14 residues. J lost 8 bases, V lost 0 bases, and 5 bases had no gene match. Germline V gene data show CDR1 as SGHNT and CDR2 as YYREEE (reference sequence). CDR3 sequence (DNA): TGTGCCAGCAGCTTGGCGGGGAGGGGTGATGAGCAGTTCTTC. It is translated as CASSLAGRGDEQFF.

The chain is built from TRBV30 and TRBJ1-5, with D hard to call. This CDR3 is 13 amino acids long. Germline CDR1 and CDR2: GTSNPN and SVGIG (reference sequence). Trimming pared 0 bases from V and 4 bases from J, leaving 7 bases between. Here the CDR3 DNA reads TGTGCCTGGAGTGTCTCGGAAAATCAGCCCCAGCATTTT. Its translation: CAWSVSENQPQHF.

The V and J genes are TRBV9 and TRBJ2-2; 13 bases are a match to TRBD2. Trimming at V came to 4 bases and at J to 7 bases, leaving 10 bases not matched to a gene. This CDR3 has 17 residues. The V gene's germline CDR1 is SGDLS and CDR2 YYNGEE. CDR3 residues: CASSQRGTSGVGGELFF. CDR3 sequence (DNA): TGTGCCAGCAGCCAAAGGGGGACTAGCGGGGTTGGCGGGGAGCTGTTTTTT.

DNA of the CDR3: TGTGCCAGCAGCTTAGGGACAGGGGCCTACGAGCAGTACTTC. Amino acid sequence: CASSLGTGAYEQYF. V gene TRBV7-9 combines with J gene TRBJ2-7, with 9 bases lining up with TRBD1. This CDR3 has 14 amino acids. In germline, CDR1 is SEHNR, CDR2 FQNEAQ (reference sequence). After removal of 1 base from V and 2 bases from J, the junction contained 0 bases not matched to a gene.

This chain connects TRBV7-6 to TRBJ1-1; perhaps TRBD1 as D (6 bases). Germline-derived CDR1 and CDR2 are SGHVS and FNYEAQ. The CDR3 runs 13 residues. Between the trimmed V and J ends, which lost 5 bases and 1 base, there was a span of 8 bases. For the CDR3, the DNA is TGTGCCAGCAGCGCGGGACAGAACACTGAAGCTTTCTTT. This gives the protein CASSAGQNTEAFF. The full variable domain, its missing parts supplied by reference TRBV7-6 and TRBJ1-1, is GAGVSQSPRYKVTKRGQDVALRCDPISGHVSLYWYRQALGQGPEFLTYFNYEAQQDKSGLPNDRFSAERPEGSISTLTIQRTEQRDSAMYRCASSAGQNTEAFFGQGTRLTVV.

The chain has TRBV5-6 and TRBJ2-7; 9 bases are shared with TRBD1. CDR3 length: 13 residues. V lost 4 bases, J lost 7 bases, and 6 bases stayed unmatched. Looked up from germline, CDR1 is SGHDT and CDR2 is YYEEEE. CDR3 in DNA: TGTGCCAGCAGCGAATACGGGACAGGGGAGCAGTACTTC. This sequence encodes CASSEYGTGEQYF.

This clone was seen once. The CDR3 region is CASSQGTLGEQFF. The CDR3 DNA reads as TGTGCCAGCAGCCAAGGAACCTTGGGGGAGCAGTTCTTC. This chain joins TRBV3-1 (or the pseudogene TRBV3-2) and TRBJ2-1; no definite D call. Germline CDR1 reads LGHDT; CDR2 reads YNNKEL (reference sequence). The ends were cut back, 1 base at V and 10 bases at J, with 11 bases in the middle. This CDR3 has 13 residues.

On this clone: Relative to the germline gene, one junction end is altered; a read error may explain this. V gene TRBV6-6 combines with J gene TRBJ1-6; 7 positions match TRBD1. The CDR3 totals 16 residues. Germline values: CDR1 MNHNY, CDR2 SVGAGI (reference sequence). CDR3 DNA sequence: TGTGCCAGCAGTGACTCAGGGGGCTCCTATAATTCACCCCTCCACTTT. This translates into CASSDSGGSYNSPLHF.

V gene TRBV19 combines with J gene TRBJ2-3; possible D gene TRBD2, 5 bases. The CDR3 is 15 amino acids. Germline V gene data show CDR1 as LNHDA and CDR2 as SQIVND (reference sequence). Trimming stripped 3 bases from V and 4 bases from J, with 14 bases between. The DNA for the CDR3 is TGTGCCAGTAGTATTAACAATATGGACTCAGATACGCAGTATTTT. Its translation is CASSINNMDSDTQYF.

This chain links TRBV6-5 with TRBJ1-6, with 9 bases identical to TRBD1. Germline V CDR1 and CDR2: MNHEY, SVGAGI. Losses at the gene ends were 6 bases for V and 9 bases for J; bases not matched to a gene: 6. This CDR3 comprises 14 residues. The CDR3 coding sequence is TGTGCCAGCAGCCGGGACAGGGTCGGTTCACCCCTCCACTTT. Its translation: CASSRDRVGSPLHF.

This clone has only one observation. The chain employs TRBV7-9 and TRBJ2-7, with D perhaps matching TRBD1 (5 bases). Germline assignment: CDR1 SEHNR and CDR2 FQNEAQ (reference sequence). The germline V and J ends were trimmed by 5 bases and 2 bases, with 22 bases remaining between them. The CDR3 has 17 residues. DNA for the CDR3: TGTGCCAGCAGCCTCCCCCCCGTCGGGCAGGGCACCTACGAGCAGTACTTC. Translation gives CASSLPPVGQGTYEQYF.

This sequence joins TRBV5-1 and TRBJ2-7; D is perhaps TRBD1 (7 bases). V lost 2 bases to trimming and J lost 3 bases, with 12 bases between them. Germline lookup yields CDR1 SGHRS and CDR2 YFSETQ. The CDR3 runs to 14 residues. The CDR3 loop reads CASSLSRGDYEQYF. CDR3 DNA: TGCGCCAGCAGCTTAAGCAGGGGGGACTACGAGCAGTACTTC.

J is TRBJ2-4 and V is TRBV5-1; 12 nucleotides agree with TRBD2. This CDR3 comprises 19 residues. V trimming: 0 bases; J trimming: 0 bases; junction bases outside the gene matches: 7. Germline CDR1 reads SGHRS; CDR2 reads YFSETQ. CDR3 region: CASSLAGTSGSRAKNIQYF. CDR3 nucleotides: TGCGCCAGCAGCTTGGCCGGGACTAGCGGGTCCCGAGCCAAAAACATTCAGTACTTC.

The chain is built from TRBV30 and TRBJ1-6; D is perhaps TRBD1 (5 bases). Germline V CDR1 and CDR2: GTSNPN, SVGIG (reference sequence). The CDR3 is 16 amino acids. Trimming pared 4 bases from V and 8 bases from J, leaving 21 bases between. CDR3 DNA: TGTGCCTGGACCATGTTGGGGACTTTGAAGGATTCACCCCTCCACTTT. It yields the protein CAWTMLGTLKDSPLHF.

The gene calls are TRBV19 and TRBJ1-1, with D possibly matching TRBD1 (6 bases). Looked up from germline, CDR1 is LNHDA and CDR2 is SQIVND (reference sequence). This CDR3 is 14 amino acids long. Between the trimmed V and J ends, which lost 4 bases and 1 base, there was a span of 10 bases. The CDR3 DNA reads as TGTGCCAGTAGTAGCAAACAGGGGAACACTGAAGCTTTCTTT. Its protein product is CASSSKQGNTEAFF.

This clone has more than one count but fewer than ten. The rearrangement joins TRBV19 to TRBJ2-2; D possibly uses TRBD1 or TRBD2 (5 bases each). This CDR3 spans 12 amino acids. The germline V gene has CDR1 LNHDA and CDR2 SQIVND (reference sequence). The V gene lost 10 bases and the J gene lost 6 bases, with 12 bases spanning the gap. DNA of the CDR3: TGTGCCACCGCCCGGGGACCCGGGGAGCTGTTTTTT. Translated: CATARGPGELFF.